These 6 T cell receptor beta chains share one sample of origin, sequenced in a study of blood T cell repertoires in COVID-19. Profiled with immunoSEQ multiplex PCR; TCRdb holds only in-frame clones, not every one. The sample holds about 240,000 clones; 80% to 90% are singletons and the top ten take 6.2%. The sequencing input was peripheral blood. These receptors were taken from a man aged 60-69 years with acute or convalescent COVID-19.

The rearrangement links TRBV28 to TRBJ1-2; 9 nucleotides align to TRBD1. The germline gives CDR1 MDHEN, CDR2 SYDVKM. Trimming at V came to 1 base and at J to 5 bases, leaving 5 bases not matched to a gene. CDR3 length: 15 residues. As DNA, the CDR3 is TGTGCCAGCAGTTTATCGGGACAGGGCGGGTATGGCTACACCTTC. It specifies CASSLSGQGGYGYTF.

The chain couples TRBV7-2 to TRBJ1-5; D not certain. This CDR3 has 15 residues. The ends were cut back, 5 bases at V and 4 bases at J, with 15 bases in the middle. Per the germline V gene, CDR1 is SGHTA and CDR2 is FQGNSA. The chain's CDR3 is CASSLDLVKNQPQHF. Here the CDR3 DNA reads TGTGCCAGCAGCCTAGACCTAGTTAAGAATCAGCCCCAGCATTTT.

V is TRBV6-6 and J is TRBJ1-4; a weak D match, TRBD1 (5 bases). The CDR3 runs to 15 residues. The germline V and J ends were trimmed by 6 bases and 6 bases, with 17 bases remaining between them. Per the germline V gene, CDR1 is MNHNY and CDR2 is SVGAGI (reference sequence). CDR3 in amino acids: CASRPGPQGYEKLFF. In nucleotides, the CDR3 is TGTGCCAGCAGGCCGGGTCCGCAGGGATATGAAAAACTGTTTTTT.

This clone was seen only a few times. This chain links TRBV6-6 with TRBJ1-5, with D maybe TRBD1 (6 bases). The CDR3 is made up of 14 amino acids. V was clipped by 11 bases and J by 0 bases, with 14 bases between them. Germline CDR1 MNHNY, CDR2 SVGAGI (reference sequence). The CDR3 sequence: CAAGAGVSNQPQHF. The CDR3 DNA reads TGTGCCGCAGGGGCAGGGGTTAGCAATCAGCCCCAGCATTTT.

The CDR3 here is CASSIDYTGIYGYTF. The CDR3 DNA reads as TGTGCCAGTAGTATAGATTACACAGGCATCTATGGCTACACCTTC. This chain connects TRBV19 to TRBJ1-2, with D maybe TRBD1 (5 bases). Germline CDR1 reads LNHDA; CDR2 reads SQIVND (reference sequence). The CDR3 extends over 15 amino acids. Trimming removed 0 bases at V and 4 bases at J, with 12 bases between.

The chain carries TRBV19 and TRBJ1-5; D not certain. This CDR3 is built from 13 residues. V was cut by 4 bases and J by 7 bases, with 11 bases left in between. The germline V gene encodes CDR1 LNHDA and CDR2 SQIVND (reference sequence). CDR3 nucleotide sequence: TGTGCCAGTAGTAGCCTGCGGGAACAGCCCCAGCATTTT. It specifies CASSSLREQPQHF.